These T cell receptor beta chains were read from a single sample in a study of control samples from healthy donors and cancer patients. Clones were sequenced by immunoSEQ multiplex PCR, and TCRdb holds only the in-frame ones, with some missing. This table holds roughly 40,000 clones, less than 90% found once. The sample comprised blood. These TCRs come from a man in his fifties or sixties in good health. Each CDR3 is given with its conserved first and last residue. The D gene is left open where the match is weak. Not all rows give a size; the values are once, few, many and, for expanded clones, a class.

J gene,CDR3 length,D gene,V gene,clone size,CDR3 DNA,CDR3 protein
TRBJ1-1,16,TRBD1,TRBV27,-,TGTGCCAGCAGTTCTCTACAGGGGGTTCTCAACACTGAAGCTTTCTTT,CASSSLQGVLNTEAFF
TRBJ1-3,15,-,TRBV19,-,TGTGCCAGTAGTAACCAGGGGTTGGCGGGAAACACCATATATTTT,CASSNQGLAGNTIYF
TRBJ2-5,13,-,TRBV27,-,TGTGCCAGCAGCAGCAGGGAAGGAGAGACCCAGTACTTC,CASSSREGETQYF
TRBJ1-1,15,-,TRBV3-1/TRBV3-2,-,TGTGCCAGCAGCCAACGGTGGGCAGGGAACACTGAAGCTTTCTTT,CASSQRWAGNTEAFF
TRBJ2-1,15,-,TRBV19,-,TGTGCCAGTAGTACCGGGCTCAGCTCCTACAATGAGCAGTTCTTC,CASSTGLSSYNEQFF
TRBJ2-5,14,TRBD1,TRBV5-6,-,TGTGCCAGCAGCTTGGGTACAGGGGGGGAGACCCAGTACTTC,CASSLGTGGETQYF
TRBJ2-3,15,-,TRBV24-1,-,TGTGCCACTCAAGACGGGGGAGGAACCACAGATACGCAGTATTTT,CATQDGGGTTDTQYF
TRBJ1-1,15,TRBD1,TRBV4-1,-,TGCGCCAGCAGCCAAGAAGGACAGGGGAACACTGAAGCTTTCTTT,CASSQEGQGNTEAFF
TRBJ2-1,16,TRBD2,TRBV7-3,-,TGTGCCAGCAGCCAATCTAGCGGGAGGGCACGTAGTGAGCAGTTCTTC,CASSQSSGRARSEQFF
TRBJ1-5,14,-,TRBV2,-,TGTGCCAGCACCGGCAGGGCGGTGGATCAGCCCCAGCATTTT,CASTGRAVDQPQHF
TRBJ2-2,13,TRBD1,TRBV5-1,-,TGCGCCACCGGGACAGGGGGAACCGGGGAGCTGTTTTTT,CATGTGGTGELFF
TRBJ1-2,15,-,TRBV6-5,-,TGTGCCAGCAGCTCCCAAGGGCAGGGGAACTATGGCTACACCTTC,CASSSQGQGNYGYTF
TRBJ1-5,13,-,TRBV6-2/TRBV6-3,once,TGTGCCAGCAGTTACGAGGTGGGTCAGCCCCAGCATTTT,CASSYEVGQPQHF
TRBJ1-5,12,-,TRBV7-2,-,TGTGCCAGCAGCATATATAATCAGCCCCAGCATTTT,CASSIYNQPQHF
TRBJ2-7,15,-,TRBV24-1,once,TGTGCCACCGCCCCAAGCCGCGGGCTCTCCTACGAGCAGTACTTC,CATAPSRGLSYEQYF
TRBJ2-7,12,-,TRBV27,-,TGTGCCAGCAGATGGGGGAGTGGAGAGCAGTACTTC,CASRWGSGEQYF
TRBJ1-1,13,-,TRBV7-9,-,TGTGCCAGCAGCCCTTCGGGCCACGAGGAAGCTTTCTTT,CASSPSGHEEAFF
TRBJ1-1,12,TRBD1,TRBV6-6,-,TGTGCCAGCAGCGGACAGGGTTTTGAAGCTTTCTTT,CASSGQGFEAFF
TRBJ1-6,17,-,TRBV4-1,-,TGCGCCAGCAGCCAAGTGGGCAGGGTTTCCTATAATTCACCCCTCCACTTT,CASSQVGRVSYNSPLHF
TRBJ2-5,15,-,TRBV5-3,-,TGTGCCGGGATTTCTCAGGGGAGGTGCATGGAGACCCAGTACTTC,CAGISQGRCMETQYF
TRBJ2-1,16,-,TRBV28,-,TGTGCCAGCAGCTCCCTGGTAGGAAGCTCCTACAATGAGCAGTTCTTC,CASSSLVGSSYNEQFF
TRBJ1-2,14,-,TRBV6-6,-,TGTGCCAGCAGTTACTTGGGGGGGGTTGACGGCTACACCTTC,CASSYLGGVDGYTF
TRBJ1-2,15,-,TRBV19,few,TGTGCCAGTAGTATCGGACGGCGAGCTAACTATGGCTACACCTTC,CASSIGRRANYGYTF
TRBJ1-1,14,TRBD1,TRBV5-8,-,TGTGCCAGCAGCTTCAGGGGGAGCAGCACTGAAGCTTTCTTT,CASSFRGSSTEAFF
TRBJ2-5,14,TRBD1,TRBV4-2,-,TGTGCCAGCAGCCAAACAGGGGGATGGGAGACCCAGTACTTC,CASSQTGGWETQYF
TRBJ1-3,16,-,TRBV7-8,-,TGTGCCAGCCGGCGGGGGAGCCTGTTCTCTGGAAACACCATATATTTT,CASRRGSLFSGNTIYF
TRBJ2-5,14,-,TRBV7-2,once,TGTGCCAGCAGCTTAGGAATCAGGGGAGAGACCCAGTACTTC,CASSLGIRGETQYF
TRBJ1-1,15,TRBD1,TRBV5-5,-,TGTGCCAGCAGCCTCCGGACAGGTGGGAACACTGAAGCTTTCTTT,CASSLRTGGNTEAFF
TRBJ1-4,17,-,TRBV30,-,TGTGCCGCTACCCGGAGTACGGGGGGCACAACTAATGAAAAACTGTTTTTT,CAATRSTGGTTNEKLFF
TRBJ2-2,15,-,TRBV2,-,TGTGCCACCTCCCGGGTTTCTCCGGCCACCGGGGAGCTGTTTTTT,CATSRVSPATGELFF
TRBJ2-6,17,-,TRBV4-2,-,TGTGCCAGCAGCCAAGAGTCGACTCGCTCTGGGGCCAACGTCCTGACTTTC,CASSQESTRSGANVLTF
TRBJ2-5,13,-,TRBV25-1,-,TGTGCCAGCAGTGAGCGTAGATCCGGGACCCAGTACTTC,CASSERRSGTQYF
TRBJ1-2,17,-,TRBV7-2,once,TGTGCCAGCAGCTTAATGAGTGGCTATGCGGCTAACTATGGCTACACCTTC,CASSLMSGYAANYGYTF
TRBJ2-7,19,TRBD2,TRBV5-1,-,TGCGCCAGCAGCTCAAACACAGGGTGGCTAGCGGGGGGGCCCCACGAGCAGTACTTC,CASSSNTGWLAGGPHEQYF
TRBJ1-4,15,-,TRBV6-6,-,TGTGCCAGCAGCATTAGCAGGGCCACTAATGAAAAACTGTTTTTT,CASSISRATNEKLFF
TRBJ2-3,13,-,TRBV29-1,-,TGCAGCGTTTCTGGGGGCACCACAGATACGCAGTATTTT,CSVSGGTTDTQYF
TRBJ1-1,14,-,TRBV18,-,TGTGCCAGCTCCCGTACTGAAGCGAGCACTGAAGCTTTCTTT,CASSRTEASTEAFF
TRBJ1-6,16,-,TRBV11-2,-,TGTGCCAGCAGCTTAGCGGCAGGGAGAGGGAATTCACCCCTCCACTTT,CASSLAAGRGNSPLHF
TRBJ2-7,15,TRBD2,TRBV5-1,-,TGCGCCAGCAGCCAGCAAGGGAGGGCCTACAACGAGCAGTACTTC,CASSQQGRAYNEQYF
TRBJ1-4,15,TRBD1,TRBV15,-,TGTGCCACCAGCAGAGATAGCCAGGGGGATGAAAAACTGTTTTTT,CATSRDSQGDEKLFF
TRBJ2-3,17,-,TRBV7-9,-,TGTGCCAGCAGCTTAGCCTTCGGGGGCTGGGACACAGATACGCAGTATTTT,CASSLAFGGWDTDTQYF
TRBJ2-5,16,TRBD2,TRBV7-2,few,TGTGCCAGCAGCCCGCCGGGACTAGCGGGGGGAGAGACCCAGTACTTC,CASSPPGLAGGETQYF
TRBJ1-5,19,TRBD1,TRBV6-1,-,TGTGCCAGCAGTGAAAGGGGAGGGGACAGGGTGTCAACAGGTCAGCCCCAGCATTTT,CASSERGGDRVSTGQPQHF
TRBJ2-7,10,-,TRBV2,-,TGTGCCAGCAGTATCTACGAGCAGTACTTC,CASSIYEQYF
TRBJ2-1,16,-,TRBV7-8,-,TGTGCCAGCAGCCTAACCGGGGGCTCGGGGTACAATGAGCAGTTCTTC,CASSLTGGSGYNEQFF
TRBJ1-6,15,-,TRBV5-6,-,TGTGCCAGCAGCGGTATCCAGGGGTATAATTCACCCCTCCACTTT,CASSGIQGYNSPLHF
TRBJ1-2,14,-,TRBV7-9,few,TGTGCCAGCAGCTCCCTAATCTTGGGGATTGGCTACACCTTC,CASSSLILGIGYTF
TRBJ2-2,16,-,TRBV6-1,-,TGTGCCAGCAGCGAAGCAGCCGTTCGGAACACCGGGGAGCTGTTTTTT,CASSEAAVRNTGELFF
TRBJ1-2,15,-,TRBV29-1,few,TGCAGCGTTGACGAGCAGGGCAAAGCTAACTATGGCTACACCTTC,CSVDEQGKANYGYTF
TRBJ1-1,14,-,TRBV7-9,-,TGTGCCAGCAGCACTCGACCCCGATACACTGAAGCTTTCTTT,CASSTRPRYTEAFF
TRBJ1-2,11,-,TRBV30,-,TGTGCCTGGAGTAGCCGGCGGGGCTACACCTTC,CAWSSRRGYTF
TRBJ1-2,14,-,TRBV7-9,few,TGTGCCAGCAGCTCAACCGGGACCATCTATGGCTACACCTTC,CASSSTGTIYGYTF
TRBJ2-6,15,-,TRBV6-2/TRBV6-3,few,TGTGCCAGCAGTTACGGGAACTCTGGGGCCAACGTCCTGACTTTC,CASSYGNSGANVLTF
TRBJ2-7,13,TRBD1,TRBV2,-,TGTGCCAGCAGTGGGGACAGCCGCTACGAGCAGTACTTC,CASSGDSRYEQYF